Given below is one T cell receptor beta chain in context. The specificity of this receptor is unknown. Per-base qualities were not stored, and no clone one base away is much larger. Library creation used the immunoSEQ multiplex PCR assay. For the multiplex PCR, a mixture combining 60 forward primers for TCR Vbeta segments and 13 reverse primers for TCR Jbeta segments was used. Amplification of the CDR3 region of rearranged TCR beta genes was performed with a multiplex PCR assay on genomic DNA. Amplified TCR beta libraries were sequenced as 87-base-pair reads on the Illumina HiSeq System. The study's own analysis went as follows. A later analysis counted approximately 74 million unique TCR beta chains across the 600 to 850 repertoires, and 10 million to 11 million of these chains were shared by at least two donors. Raw reads were error-corrected and collapsed into unique sequences by a nearest-neighbor algorithm in which closely related sequences were merged to remove PCR and sequencing errors. CDR3 sequences were aligned to IMGT reference sequences to assign V, D and J gene segments. For a sequence to be retained, at least a six-nucleotide match to both a V gene segment and a J gene segment was required. Rearrangements were called productive when the CDR3 lacked stop codons and stayed in frame with V and J; all others were non-productive. Following IMGT convention, CDR3 was defined as the stretch from the second conserved V-encoded cysteine up to the conserved J-encoded phenylalanine. The earlier analysis of fewer than 750 of the donors excluded sequences that lacked an unambiguous match to a single V gene segment. In an earlier analysis of around 590 of the donors, a V segment was called functional when productive rearrangements were above 56.7%, and segregating when the standard deviation between donors exceeded 5%. A statistical classification framework was developed to diagnose cytomegalovirus status using the catalog of TCR beta chain sequences. A later analysis assigned V and J genes by comparing TCR nucleotide sequences with IMGT/GENE-DB human TR gene sequences. A later analysis assigned CDR3 sequences and most-parsimonious VDJ recombination scenarios with the TCRdist pipeline. A later analysis defined each TCR beta chain by its CDR3 amino acid sequence plus V-gene family, and excluded reads lacking a unique V-gene family. A later analysis removed several hundred highly shared, low-generation-probability nucleotide sequences to deal with suspected cross-contamination and a sequencing artifact. For each public chain, a later analysis derived a clonal expansion index from normalized ranks of inferred template counts within each repertoire. In a later analysis, generation probabilities were computed using a VDJ recombination model fitted to out-of-frame rearrangements, and the results were checked against IGoR. In a later analysis, TCR-TCR, TCR-HLA and TCR-CMV co-occurrence was scored with hypergeometric tests, and a repertoire-size bias correction was applied to TCR pairs. In a later analysis, false discovery rates were estimated by permuting HLA or CMV assignments 20 times. In a later analysis, co-occurring TCRs were grouped using DBSCAN, with TCRdist sequence similarity added in when clustering inside HLA-allele-positive subsets. Repertoires with fewer than 30,000 or more than 120,000 public chains, plus five repertoires with anomalous nucleotide sharing, were excluded from co-occurrence clustering. Sourced from immuneACCESS, this table was stored by TCRdb with only in-frame sequences that have V and J called. A share of the clones is absent; for the studies checked, an unresolved V gene accounts for under half, and the remainder has no known explanation. Clonal size and the V and J genes are those of that table, whereas D and trimming came from the DNA. Recorded for this sample are 100,000 to 150,000 clones; about three quarters of them occurred a single time. The ten largest account for 0.95% to 1.5% of the sample.

The germline V gene sets CDR1 to KGHSH and CDR2 to LQKENI. The CDR3 holds 14 amino acids from the cysteine to the phenylalanine. The retained sequence is limited to the CDR3, 42 bases, with the frame set at the first base. Clipping removes 5 bases from V and 4 bases from J, with 6 as the unmatched junction base count. This record comes from a study of cytomegalovirus exposure and HLA in healthy donors (dated by TCRdb to between 2016 and 2019). General notes on the study: According to an earlier analysis of 587 of the donors, some 180 million T cells yielded 117 million unique TCR beta sequences and about 300 Gb of sequence data. HLA typing covered class I and class II loci at four-digit resolution. Because of strong linkage in the cohort, five DR-DQ haplotypes were treated as single units for association and clustering. Every repertoire in the discovery cohort had been generated on one and the same sequencing platform. The T cell repertoires of under 750 subjects were profiled by immunosequencing and related to cytomegalovirus serostatus. Typing coverage varied by locus: roughly 629-630 donors for A, B, C, DRB1 and DQB1; 500 to 550 for DQA1; 600 to 610 for DPA1; some 470 for DPB1. An earlier analysis of several hundred of the donors applied high-throughput TCR beta sequencing to assess whether each TCR beta V gene segment acted as functional or pseudogenic. The later analysis used no new phenotypic data to find candidate immune exposures, relying instead on TCR beta sequences and their occurrence across donors. In a later analysis, previously published TCR beta repertoires from 550 to 750 donors were re-analyzed and high-resolution HLA genotyping was added so that TCR occurrence patterns could be studied. About 300 gigabases of sequencing data and tens of millions of unique TCR sequences made up an early release that covered nearly 650 HLA-typed donors. On average, around 200,000 unique TCR beta nucleotide sequences were sequenced per donor among about 400 genotyped donors of the cohort, with roughly 19% of those sequences being non-productive. The genetic ancestry cluster associated with self-reported Caucasian donors included about 81% of the roughly 400 genotyped donors. A later genetic analysis used genome-wide SNP genotypes for about three fifths of the 666 donors, treating that subset as a discovery cohort. Donor age, sex, ethnicity and CMV serostatus were collected together with the repertoire data. Besides the first cohort of roughly 640 subjects, a separate validation cohort made up of 120 different subjects was used. The study combined high-throughput TCR immunosequencing, statistical association of individual TCRs with disease status, and machine learning to predict cytomegalovirus infection status. The study was designed to test whether signatures of past pathogen exposure could be identified by cataloging public T cell receptors. General findings and caveats noted by the study authors: According to the authors, the approach could potentially be generalized to other disease states and immunological phenotypes. Cytomegalovirus status was reported to be diagnosed by the classifier with high specificity and sensitivity in both the original and validation cohorts. The study listed 150 to 200 TCR beta chains as associated with cytomegalovirus. In vitro tests confirmed that a few of the cytomegalovirus-associated TCR beta chains recognize cytomegalovirus antigens. A later genetic analysis reported fewer N-insertions in productive TCRs among donors in an Asian-associated ancestry cluster than the approximately 670-donor mean. Because HLA typing was missing for some donors at each locus, association tests included only the typed subset. In a later analysis, HLA-associated TCR beta chains were found to be more clonally expanded and to have lower generation probabilities than equally common non-associated chains. A later analysis reported that several top co-occurrence clusters appeared linked to parvovirus B19, influenza, CMV and Epstein-Barr virus. In a later analysis, 15,000 to 20,000 TCR beta sequences were associated with specific HLA alleles at a false discovery rate of 0.05. The 87-base-pair reads could not distinguish some IMGT-functional V segments, including TRBV6-2 and TRBV6-3, so those segments were excluded. Strong co-occurrence of HLA alleles, especially DR and DQ, made assigning TCR associations to individual alleles difficult. Most CMV-associated TCR beta chains appeared to be HLA-restricted in a later analysis, and the HLA associations seemed to be driven largely by CMV exposure. Most TCR sequences were seen in very few donors, while some public TCRs were found in many individuals. In this cohort, only TCR beta chains were sequenced, and detectable features were limited by the absence of alpha or paired-chain data. A cluster of highly shared sequence variants was judged likely to be a technical artifact of the sequencing pipeline. Immune exposure information for the cohort was limited to CMV serostatus. A further reported finding was that TCR beta sequences accurately predicted the HLA-A and HLA-B alleles for most subjects in the first cohort. Some 15 rarely observed V segments, including chromosome 9 orphons, were excluded from the earlier analysis of just under 600 of the donors because counts were too low. A later analysis found that TCR association rates varied across HLA loci, with DRB1 alleles showing the most associated TCRs and HLA-C alleles the fewest. Roughly uniform sequencing depth across donors was assumed in presence/absence analyses, although this assumption may not hold. In an earlier analysis of roughly 560 of the donors, most TCR beta V segments were observed in productive rearrangements about 90% or about 30% of the time, broadly matching IMGT annotations. An association between a missense DCLRE1C variant and V-gene and J-gene trimming of TCR beta chains was found in a later genetic analysis and replicated in an independent cohort. Linkage disequilibrium might explain the correlated functional status among segregating V segments, but an unknown experimental factor could not be ruled out.

The cohort consisted of some 730 healthy bone marrow donors. Cohort members were all nominally healthy when sampled, although unrecorded immune exposures were likely present. The donor was CMV seronegative and was included in the group of 352 seronegative cohort members. Every donor gave a peripheral blood sample, and the peripheral blood mononuclear cells from that sample were used for TCR beta sequencing. Genomic DNA extraction from the blood cell samples was performed with the Qiagen DNeasy Blood Extraction Kit. Sequencing was performed on PBMCs. This receptor chain uses TRBV18 and TRBJ2-3, with 7 middle bases fitting TRBD1. The TCR comes from a female donor in good health and CMV-seronegative. The bases are TGTGCCAGCTCATCCCTCGACAGGGCAGATACGCAGTATTTT. This translates into CASSSLDRADTQYF.